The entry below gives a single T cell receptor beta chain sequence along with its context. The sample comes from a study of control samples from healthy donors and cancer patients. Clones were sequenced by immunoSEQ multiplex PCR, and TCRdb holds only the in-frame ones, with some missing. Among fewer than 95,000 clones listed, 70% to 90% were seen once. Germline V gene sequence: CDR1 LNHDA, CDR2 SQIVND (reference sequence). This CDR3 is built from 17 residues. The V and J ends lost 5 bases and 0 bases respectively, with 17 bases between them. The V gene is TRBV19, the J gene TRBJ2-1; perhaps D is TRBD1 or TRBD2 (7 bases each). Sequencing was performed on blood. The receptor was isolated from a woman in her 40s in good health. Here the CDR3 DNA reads TGTGCCAGTAGTCAGGGGGGGCCTTTTAGCTCCTACAATGAGCAGTTCTTC. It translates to CASSQGGPFSSYNEQFF.